What follows is one T cell receptor (beta chain) and its context. Sequencing was performed with immunoSEQ multiplex PCR; in TCRdb, only in-frame clones are kept and a portion is missing. Here the sample spans roughly 160,000 clones, roughly 86% being singletons. The data stem from a study of blood T cell repertoires in COVID-19. Deletions cut 10 bases from V and 4 bases from J, with 20 bases between. The CDR3 has 15 amino acids. CDR1 is SNHLY, CDR2 FYNNEI, per germline. The gene calls are TRBV2 and TRBJ1-5; tentatively, D is TRBD1 (6 bases). Sequencing input: peripheral blood. This receptor was taken from a man in his fifties or sixties with active or convalescent COVID-19. DNA for the CDR3: TGTGCCACGAGTGTTGGACAGCGGATAAATCAGCCCCAGCATTTT. This sequence encodes CATSVGQRINQPQHF.